This TCR beta chain is from a study of T cells in Graves' hyperthyroidism and ophthalmopathy. Study-level points and caveats: The majority of expanded thyroid clonotypes above 0.001 also appeared in blood.

V dropped 5 bases and J dropped 1; count of bases not matched to a gene: 6. Germline CDR1 reads DFQATT; CDR2 reads SNEGSKA (reference sequence). This CDR3 spans 15 amino acids. Hyperthyroidism patients were newly diagnosed, had disease duration under 2 months, and were aged 18 to 65 years. The authors took PBMCs from 10 ml fresh peripheral blood. Amplified TCR beta CDR3 regions derived from RNA transcripts. An initial round of RT-PCR targeting the TCR CDR3 relied on the HTBI primer set. In TCRdb, the multiplex PCR reads were re-called with MiXCR into one record per CDR3 protein. The table lists around 440,000 distinct CDR3 sequences, approximately 14% of them singletons. This clonotype has ten or more counts. Antigen specificity is unknown.

This receptor was identified in a woman aged 18-29 years with Graves' hyperthyroidism. The specimen was blood. V and J are TRBV20-1 and TRBJ2-3; 10 bases agree with TRBD2. CDR3 region: CSADQREGGTDTQYF. The CDR3 region has the DNA TGCAGTGCTGACCAGCGGGAGGGCGGCACAGATACGCAGTATTTT.